The present T cell receptor beta chain was sequenced within a study of CD8+CD57+ T cells in acquired aplastic anemia. The study, taken as a whole, reports: Between patients and controls, CD8+ Simpson's diversity did not vary significantly. Patients shared approximately 30 CD8+ CDR3 sequences with controls.

CD8+CD57+ cell expansion, shown by flow cytometry, had occurred in the patients selected for sequencing. According to the study, genomic DNA was the template for TCR beta VDJ and CDR3 profiling. Via MiXCR, TCRdb re-called the reads, giving one row per CDR3 protein. The sample carries roughly 160,000 distinct CDR3 sequences, less than 60% recorded once. Note on this clonotype: As yet, its antigen is unknown.

Sequences were obtained from sorted CD4+, CD8+, or CD8+CD57+ T cells (not recorded which) from PBMCs. The TCR was taken from a human donor with aplastic anemia.

The CDR3 protein is CASSQDPLGYGTSEDTQYF. The CDR3 DNA sequence: TGTGCCAGCAGCCAAGATCCCCTAGGGTACGGGACTAGCGAAGATACGCAGTATTTT. This sequence joins TRBV5-3 and TRBJ2-3, with TRBD2 identical over 10 bases. TRBV5-3 is labeled an ORF, and its function is uncertain. Trimming at V came to 8 bases and at J to 5 bases, leaving 23 bases not matched to a gene. CDR3 length equals 19 residues.